One T cell receptor beta chain is described in this entry. Per the germline V gene, CDR1 is SEHNR and CDR2 is FQNEAQ (reference sequence). The CDR3 sequence is 14 residues long. The V gene lost 7 bases and the J gene lost 2 bases, with 14 bases spanning the gap. The PCR made use of 60 Vbeta and 13 Jbeta primers. The method was immunoSEQ multiplex PCR; TCRdb's version includes in-frame clones alone and lacks a portion of them. The table gives 90,000 to 130,000 clones; the top ten clones make up 3.7% of it. The data were taken from a study of cytomegalovirus exposure and HLA in healthy donors. Sequencing was performed on PBMCs. V usage is TRBV7-9 and J usage is TRBJ1-1; perhaps TRBD1 as D (6 bases). The sequence was collected from a man aged 25-45 years in good health and CMV-seronegative. CDR3 residues: CASTPRGANTEAFF. DNA for the CDR3: TGTGCCAGCACTCCTCGGGGGGCAAACACTGAAGCTTTCTTT.